A selection of T cell receptor beta chains follows, all from one sample in a study of T cell repertoires in cytomegalovirus infection. Their cognate antigens are unknown. TCRdb itself ran the reads through MiXCR, one entry per CDR3 protein. The repertoire has some 940,000 distinct CDR3 sequences, about a third of them found once; the top ten carry under 15%. The sequenced sample was cultured CD8+ T cells from PBMCs, obtained from culture after CMV antigen stimulation. The receptors derive from a human donor in good health (CMV status not recorded). Some clones in this sample may be carry-over from other donors' samples. Each CDR3 is given with its conserved first and last residue. D genes are given only for firm matches. Size tells how often a clone was seen (once, few, many) or the class of an expanded clone, and some rows leave it out.

D	V	J	size	CDR3	DNA
TRBD1	TRBV12-3/TRBV12-4	TRBJ1-5	few	CASSTDRGYYSNQPQHF	TGTGCCAGCAGCACAGACAGGGGCTATTATAGCAATCAGCCCCAGCATTTT
-	TRBV10-3	TRBJ2-1	few	CAISEVAASSYNEQFF	TGTGCCATCAGTGAGGTAGCGGCCAGCTCCTACAATGAGCAGTTCTTC
-	TRBV6-5	TRBJ1-1	few	CASSYNREEAFF	TGTGCCAGCAGTTACAACAGGGAGGAAGCTTTCTTT
-	TRBV2	TRBJ2-1	-	CASRGRFNEQFF	TGTGCCAGCCGGGGACGGTTCAATGAGCAGTTCTTC
-	TRBV7-2	TRBJ1-5	many	CASSGRWDQPQHF	TGTGCCAGCAGCGGCCGATGGGATCAGCCCCAGCATTTT
TRBD1	TRBV20-1	TRBJ2-2	-	CSAPDGTAATGELFF	TGCAGTGCCCCCGACGGGACAGCGGCCACCGGGGAGCTGTTTTTT
TRBD2	TRBV27	TRBJ2-3	few	CASSFWRGGNQDTQYF	TGTGCCAGCAGTTTTTGGCGGGGGGGAAATCAAGATACGCAGTATTTT
-	TRBV6-5	TRBJ2-7	-	CASSSGPFYEQYF	TGTGCCAGCAGTTCGGGACCTTTCTACGAGCAGTACTTC
-	TRBV11-1	TRBJ1-2	-	CASSLVSGGHLIGYTF	TGTGCCAGCAGCTTAGTGTCCGGGGGACACCTAATTGGCTACACCTTC
-	TRBV29-1	TRBJ2-1	-	CSVALGAGEQFF	TGCAGCGTTGCGTTGGGGGCAGGGGAGCAGTTCTTC
-	TRBV7-8	TRBJ1-1	-	CASSGPDTEAFF	TGTGCCAGCAGCGGACCAGACACTGAAGCTTTCTTT
-	TRBV20-1	TRBJ1-1	few	CSARAGRHMNTEAFF	TGCAGTGCTAGAGCAGGGCGACACATGAACACTGAAGCTTTCTTT
-	TRBV12-3/TRBV12-4	TRBJ1-2	-	CASSFRGIEGYTF	TGTGCCAGCAGTTTTCGGGGGATTGAAGGCTACACCTTC
TRBD2	TRBV19	TRBJ2-3	-	CATSLAGETDTQYF	TGTGCCACATCTCTAGCGGGGGAAACAGATACGCAGTATTTT
-	TRBV6-2/TRBV6-3	TRBJ1-2	many	CASSYNYGYTF	TGTGCCAGCAGTTACAACTATGGCTACACCTTC
-	TRBV6-6	TRBJ1-2	-	CASSYSKLNYGYTF	TGTGCCAGCAGTTACTCGAAGTTAAACTATGGCTACACCTTC
-	TRBV7-8	TRBJ1-4	few	CASSSGTPARGEKLFF	TGTGCCAGCAGCTCTGGGACACCCGCTAGGGGTGAAAAACTGTTTTTT
TRBD1	TRBV4-1	TRBJ2-1	-	CASSRTGVNNEQFF	TGCGCCAGCAGCCGGACAGGGGTAAACAATGAGCAGTTCTTC
TRBD2	TRBV7-9	TRBJ2-1	-	CASSLVPSGAVNEQFF	TGTGCCAGCAGCTTAGTTCCTAGCGGGGCCGTCAATGAGCAGTTCTTC
-	TRBV7-6	TRBJ1-1	-	CASSPARGVNTEAFF	TGTGCCAGCAGCCCGGCGAGGGGTGTGAACACTGAAGCTTTCTTT
-	TRBV5-4	TRBJ1-3	-	CASSPGRAGNTIYF	TGTGCCAGCAGCCCGGGCCGAGCGGGAAACACCATATATTTT
-	TRBV7-9	TRBJ2-7	many	CASSFKNFPYEQYF	TGTGCCAGCAGCTTTAAAAACTTTCCTTACGAGCAGTACTTC
-	TRBV12-3/TRBV12-4	TRBJ1-4	-	CASSFVTSATNEKLFF	TGTGCCAGCAGTTTCGTCACGTCTGCAACTAATGAAAAACTGTTTTTT
TRBD1	TRBV6-2/TRBV6-3	TRBJ1-6	-	CASSYGQATRNSPLHF	TGTGCCAGCAGTTACGGACAGGCTACCCGCAATTCACCCCTCCACTTT
TRBD2	TRBV7-6	TRBJ2-1	-	CASSPPGGDINEQFF	TGTGCCAGCAGTCCACCGGGGGGGGATATCAATGAGCAGTTCTTC
TRBD2	TRBV20-1	TRBJ2-1	-	CSARATSGAGSEQFF	TGCAGTGCTAGGGCGACTAGCGGGGCGGGGAGTGAGCAGTTCTTC
-	TRBV29-1	TRBJ1-2	-	CSVIQGTYGYTF	TGCAGCGTGATACAGGGAACCTATGGCTACACCTTC
-	TRBV20-1	TRBJ2-7	-	CSARPFRGNSYEQYF	TGCAGTGCTAGGCCTTTCCGGGGCAATTCCTACGAGCAGTACTTC
TRBD1	TRBV11-3	TRBJ2-7	many	CASSFGTGVGEQYF	TGTGCCAGCAGCTTCGGGACAGGGGTGGGCGAGCAGTACTTC